These 20 T cell receptor beta chains came from one sample sequenced in a study of T cells in Graves' hyperthyroidism and ophthalmopathy. Amplification yielded TCR beta CDR3 regions, with RNA transcripts as the source. HTBI primers were the set used in a first-round RT-PCR of the TCR CDR3. TCRdb re-derived calls from the multiplex PCR reads in MiXCR, one entry per CDR3 protein. The sample holds 350,000 or so distinct CDR3 sequences; less than 20% are singletons and the top ten take around a sixth. Material for sequencing was blood. All receptors come from a woman aged 40 to 50 with Graves' ophthalmopathy.

The J gene is TRBJ2-7, the V gene TRBV4-1; 9 bases fit TRBD2. CDR1 MGHRA and CDR2 YSYEKL come from the germline V gene. CDR3 size: 18 residues. V shed 0 bases and J 3 bases; nucleotides not matched to a gene: 12. The CDR3 DNA is TGCGCCAGCAGCCAAGAGAGGCTAGCGGGAATCGACTTCTACGAGCAGTACTTC. Translating it yields CASSQERLAGIDFYEQYF.

This clonotype was counted many times. This chain uses TRBV7-8 with TRBJ1-2; possible D gene TRBD1, 6 bases. The length of the CDR3 is 16 residues. CDR1 SGHVS and CDR2 FQNEAQ come from the germline V gene. Trimming left V 5 bases short and J 4 bases short, with 20 bases between. CDR3 bases: TGTGCCAGCAGCCCTAGTGTAGCAGGGGCAGCCTATGGCTACACCTTC. It is translated as CASSPSVAGAAYGYTF. The variable domain in full, with the rest retrieved from reference TRBV7-8 and TRBJ1-2, is GAGVSQSPRYKVAKRGQDVALRCDPISGHVSLFWYQQALGQGPEFLTYFQNEAQLDKSGLPSDRFFAERPEGSVSTLKIQRTQQEDSAVYLCASSPSVAGAAYGYTFGSGTRLTVV.

As to this clonotype: At one end, the junction sequence differs from germline, possibly due to a read error. The chain links TRBV12-3 or TRBV12-4 to TRBJ2-4, with D tentatively TRBD1 or TRBD2 (5 bases each). This CDR3 has 14 amino acids. This CDR3 is CASGFSGTKNLQYF. CDR3 in DNA: TGTGCCAGCGGTTTTTCCGGGACCAAAAACCTTCAGTACTTC.

This clonotype was found many times. The chain links TRBV6-5 to TRBJ2-7, with no clear D. This CDR3 has 11 amino acids. Germline V gene data show CDR1 as MNHEY and CDR2 as SVGAGI. V was trimmed by 5 bases and J by 5 bases, leaving 7 bases between them. CDR3 bases: TGTGCCAGCAGTCGGAGCAACGAGCAGTACTTC. This gives the protein CASSRSNEQYF.

About this clonotype: The junction differs from germline at one of its ends, possibly a read error. The chain uses TRBV9 and TRBJ1-1, with D maybe TRBD1 (5 bases). Germline lookup yields CDR1 SGDLS and CDR2 YYNGEE. The CDR3 totals 13 residues. CDR3 bases: TGTGCCAGCAGCGTCAGGGCGGGCACTGAAGCTTCCTTT. Encoded protein: CASSVRAGTEASF.

This clonotype has at least ten counts. The genes are TRBV19 and TRBJ2-7; 10 bases are shared with TRBD2. Germline V CDR1 and CDR2: LNHDA, SQIVND (reference sequence). CDR3 length: 15 amino acids. V shed 3 bases and J 6 bases; nucleotides not matched to a gene: 8. The CDR3 region is CASSMSLAGESEQYF. The CDR3 nucleotides read TGTGCCAGTAGTATGAGTCTAGCGGGAGAAAGCGAGCAGTACTTC.

The genes are TRBV6-1 and TRBJ2-7, with 9 bases matching TRBD1. The length of the CDR3 is 13 residues. V dropped 11 bases and J dropped 3; count of bases not matched to a gene: 8. Germline CDR1 is MNHNS and CDR2 is SASEGT. The CDR3 here is CAVRSDRGYEQYF. The DNA of the CDR3 is TGTGCCGTCCGGTCGGACAGGGGCTACGAGCAGTACTTC.

V usage is TRBV15 and J usage is TRBJ1-3, with D possibly matching TRBD1 (5 bases). V was shortened by 8 bases and J by 0 bases, with 14 bases between the two germline ends. This CDR3 comprises 15 residues. Germline CDR1 reads LNHNV; CDR2 reads YYDKDF (reference sequence). In nucleotides, the CDR3 is TGTGCCACCCGCGGGGGTGCCGACTCTGGAAACACCATATATTTT. Protein sequence: CATRGGADSGNTIYF.

The chain joins TRBV6-1 to TRBJ1-2; maybe TRBD1 (5 bases). Germline V gives CDR1 MNHNS, CDR2 SASEGT. V was trimmed by 6 bases and J by 8 bases, leaving 16 bases between them. This CDR3 spans 13 amino acids. The CDR3 sequence: CASRETALLGYTF. The CDR3 nucleotides are TGTGCCAGCAGAGAGACAGCCCTTTTAGGCTACACCTTC.

This clonotype appeared many times. V is TRBV7-8 and J is TRBJ2-2, with 9 bases matching TRBD2. This CDR3 is built from 16 residues. Trimming cost V 6 bases and J 3 bases; bases outside gene matches: 8. The V gene's germline CDR1 is SGHVS and CDR2 FQNEAQ. The CDR3 is CASRMIAGEYTGELFF. The CDR3 DNA reads TGTGCCAGCAGGATGATAGCGGGAGAATACACCGGGGAGCTGTTTTTT.

In regard to this clonotype: Without the conserved terminal phenylalanine or tryptophan, this CDR3 likely stems from a read error. The CDR3 coding sequence is TGTGCCAGCAGCCAAGGAGCGGGCGGGCTAAATGAGCAGTTCTTA. This sequence encodes CASSQGAGGLNEQFL. The V call is TRBV3-1, the J call TRBJ2-1; a weak D match, TRBD2 (6 bases). Trimming removed 1 base at V and 7 bases at J, with 14 bases between. Germline CDR1 LGHDT, CDR2 YNNKEL (reference sequence). This CDR3 contains 15 residues.

This clonotype was observed many times. The chain joins TRBV7-2 to TRBJ2-6; D gene unclear. Between the trimmed V and J ends, which lost 3 bases and 0 bases, there was a span of 12 bases. This CDR3 is 17 amino acids long. Germline-derived CDR1 and CDR2 are SGHTA and FQGNSA. The CDR3 DNA reads as TGTGCCAGCAGCTTTAGGCCCACCACCTCTGGGGCCAACGTCCTGACTTTC. Amino acid sequence: CASSFRPTTSGANVLTF.

This clonotype occurred a few times. The chain joins TRBV12-3 or TRBV12-4 to TRBJ1-2; maybe TRBD1 (6 bases). V lost 6 bases and J lost 7, with 15 bases in between. The CDR3 covers 13 residues. CDR3 protein: CASRREGGAGYTF. CDR3 nucleotides: TGTGCCAGCAGACGCGAAGGGGGTGCTGGCTACACCTTC.

Note on this clonotype: An end of the junction differs from the germline gene, which may be a read error. CDR3 residues: CTSSTRRIVDTEAFF. For the CDR3, the DNA is TGTACCAGCAGTACCCGCAGGATCGTTGACACTGAAGCTTTCTTT. This sequence joins TRBV13 and TRBJ1-1; no clear D gene. This CDR3 comprises 15 residues. The germline gives CDR1 PRHDT, CDR2 FYEKMQ (reference sequence).

This clonotype was seen at least ten times. This chain joins TRBV30 and TRBJ2-5; no clear D. CDR3 length: 10 amino acids. Germline loops: CDR1 GTSNPN, CDR2 SVGIG (reference sequence). V was clipped by 5 bases and J by 2 bases, with 3 bases between them. CDR3 amino acids: CAWGQETQYF. The CDR3 DNA reads TGTGCCTGGGGACAAGAGACCCAGTACTTC. The complete variable domain, with remaining parts taken from reference TRBV30 and TRBJ2-5, reads SQTIHQWPATLVQPVGSPLSLECTVEGTSNPNLYWYRQAAGRGLQLLFYSVGIGQISSEVPQNLSASRPQDRQFILSSKKLLLSDSGFYLCAWGQETQYFGPGTRLLVL.

Points on this clonotype: This clone may be a read error of a much larger clone one base away. The chain has TRBV13 and TRBJ2-2, with D tentatively TRBD2 (5 bases). This CDR3 is 15 amino acids long. Germline V gene data show CDR1 as PRHDT and CDR2 as FYEKMQ (reference sequence). CDR3 protein: CGSSLGGSISGELFF. The DNA of the CDR3 is TGTGGCAGCAGCTTAGGAGGATCAATATCCGGGGAGCTGTTTTTT.

Note on this clonotype: This may be a read error: a much more frequent sequence differs by one nucleotide. V usage is TRBV12-3 or TRBV12-4 and J usage is TRBJ2-7, with 9 nucleotides matching TRBD2. The CDR3 runs to 16 residues. The CDR3 sequence is CVSSGVAGVTVIGQYF. CDR3 DNA sequence: TGTGTCAGCAGTGGGGTAGCGGGAGTAACTGTTATAGGGCAGTACTTC.

This clonotype was recorded at least ten times. CDR3 protein: CASSLSGLAGRETQYF. DNA for the CDR3: TGTGCCAGCAGCTTATCCGGTCTAGCGGGCCGGGAGACCCAGTACTTC. The chain joins TRBV11-3 to TRBJ2-5; 8 bases match TRBD2. From germline, CDR1 is SGHNT and CDR2 YENEEA. The junction had 10 bases not matched to a gene; V was cut back by 2 bases and J by 5 bases. CDR3 size: 16 residues.

This clonotype was seen repeatedly, ten times or more. V gene TRBV30 combines with J gene TRBJ2-4; possible D gene TRBD2, 6 bases. CDR1 is GTSNPN and CDR2 is SVGIG in the germline V gene (reference sequence). Trimming removed 2 bases at V and 8 bases at J, with 16 bases between. The CDR3 is 14 amino acids. The CDR3 sequence is CAWSKEAGTYIQYF. The DNA of the CDR3 is TGTGCCTGGAGTAAGGAGGCGGGAACGTACATTCAGTACTTC.

V and J are TRBV7-8 and TRBJ1-2; D ambiguous. The germline V gene encodes CDR1 SGHVS and CDR2 FQNEAQ. The CDR3 spans 13 residues. Trimming removed 1 base at V and 6 bases at J, with 9 bases between. The CDR3 DNA is TGTGCCAGCAGCTTAGAGAATATTAATGGCTACACCTTC. Its protein product is CASSLENINGYTF.